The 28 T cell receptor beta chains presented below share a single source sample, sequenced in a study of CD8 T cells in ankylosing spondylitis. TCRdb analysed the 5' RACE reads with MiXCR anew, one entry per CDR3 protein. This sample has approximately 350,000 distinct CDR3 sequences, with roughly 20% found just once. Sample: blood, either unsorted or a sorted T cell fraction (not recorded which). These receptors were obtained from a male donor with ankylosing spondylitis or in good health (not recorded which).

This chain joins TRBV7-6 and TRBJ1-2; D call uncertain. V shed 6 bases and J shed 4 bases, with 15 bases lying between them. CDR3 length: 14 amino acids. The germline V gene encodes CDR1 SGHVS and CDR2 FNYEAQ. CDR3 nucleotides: TGTGCCAGCAGTCCGGTCCCAGACGCCTATGGCTACACCTTC. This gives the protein CASSPVPDAYGYTF. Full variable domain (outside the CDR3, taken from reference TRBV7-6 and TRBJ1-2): GAGVSQSPRYKVTKRGQDVALRCDPISGHVSLYWYRQALGQGPEFLTYFNYEAQQDKSGLPNDRFSAERPEGSISTLTIQRTEQRDSAMYRCASSPVPDAYGYTFGSGTRLTVV.

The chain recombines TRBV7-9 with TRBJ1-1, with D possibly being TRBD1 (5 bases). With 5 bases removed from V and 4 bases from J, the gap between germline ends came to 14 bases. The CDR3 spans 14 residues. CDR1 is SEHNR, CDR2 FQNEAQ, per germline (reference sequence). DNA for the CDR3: TGTGCCAGCAGCCCCATCCAGGGTGGCACTGAAGCTTTCTTT. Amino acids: CASSPIQGGTEAFF.

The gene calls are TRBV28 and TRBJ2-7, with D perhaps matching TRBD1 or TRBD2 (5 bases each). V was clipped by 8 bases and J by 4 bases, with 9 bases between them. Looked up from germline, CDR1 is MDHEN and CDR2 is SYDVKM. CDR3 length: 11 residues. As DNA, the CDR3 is TGTGCCAGCGGGGACGGTTACGAGCAGTACTTC. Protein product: CASGDGYEQYF. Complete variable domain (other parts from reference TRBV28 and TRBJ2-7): DVKVTQSSRYLVKRTGEKVFLECVQDMDHENMFWYRQDPGLGLRLIYFSYDVKMKEKGDIPEGYSVSREKKERFSLILESASTNQTSMYLCASGDGYEQYFGPGTRLTVT.

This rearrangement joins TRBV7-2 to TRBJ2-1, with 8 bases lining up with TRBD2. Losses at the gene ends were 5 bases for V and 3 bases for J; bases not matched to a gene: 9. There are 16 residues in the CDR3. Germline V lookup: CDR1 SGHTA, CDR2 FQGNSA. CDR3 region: CASSDGWAGGYNEQFF. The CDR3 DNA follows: TGTGCCAGCAGCGACGGTTGGGCGGGGGGCTACAATGAGCAGTTCTTC.

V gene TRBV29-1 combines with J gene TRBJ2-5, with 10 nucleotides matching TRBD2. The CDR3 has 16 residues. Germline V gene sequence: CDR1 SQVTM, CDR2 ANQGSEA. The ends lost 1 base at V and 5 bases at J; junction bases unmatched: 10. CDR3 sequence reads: CSVEGKRGGVEETQYF. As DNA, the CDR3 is TGCAGCGTTGAAGGGAAGCGGGGGGGCGTGGAGGAGACCCAGTACTTC.

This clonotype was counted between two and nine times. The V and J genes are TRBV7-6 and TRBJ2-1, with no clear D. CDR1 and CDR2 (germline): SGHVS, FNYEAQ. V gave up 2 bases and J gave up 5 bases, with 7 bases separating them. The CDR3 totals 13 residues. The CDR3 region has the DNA TGTGCCAGCAGCTTAATGGTCGACAATGAGCAGTTCTTC. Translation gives CASSLMVDNEQFF. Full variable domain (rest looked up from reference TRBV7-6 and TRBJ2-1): GAGVSQSPRYKVTKRGQDVALRCDPISGHVSLYWYRQALGQGPEFLTYFNYEAQQDKSGLPNDRFSAERPEGSISTLTIQRTEQRDSAMYRCASSLMVDNEQFFGPGTRLTVL.

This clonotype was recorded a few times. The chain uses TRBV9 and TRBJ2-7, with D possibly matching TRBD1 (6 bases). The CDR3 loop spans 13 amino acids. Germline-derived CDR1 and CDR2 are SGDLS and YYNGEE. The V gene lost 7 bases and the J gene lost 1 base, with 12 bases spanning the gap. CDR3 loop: CASGGRGSYEQYF. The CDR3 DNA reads TGTGCCAGCGGGGGCAGGGGATCCTACGAGCAGTACTTC.

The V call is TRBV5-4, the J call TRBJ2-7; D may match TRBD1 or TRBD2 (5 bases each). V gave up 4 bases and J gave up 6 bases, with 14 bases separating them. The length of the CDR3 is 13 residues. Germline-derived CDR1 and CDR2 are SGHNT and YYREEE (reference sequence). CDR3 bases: TGTGCCAGCAGCCCGGGGCCCACCTGCGAGCAGTACTTC. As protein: CASSPGPTCEQYF. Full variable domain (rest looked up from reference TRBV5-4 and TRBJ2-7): ETGVTQSPTHLIKTRGQQVTLRCSSQSGHNTVSWYQQALGQGPQFIFQYYREEENGRGNFPPRFSGLQFPNYSSELNVNALELDDSALYLCASSPGPTCEQYFGPGTRLTVT.

CDR3 in amino acids: CATSDLPHLGAGATDTQYF. CDR3 bases: TGTGCCACCAGTGATTTGCCCCACCTTGGCGCGGGGGCCACAGATACGCAGTATTTT. The chain recombines TRBV24-1 with TRBJ2-3; a possible D gene is TRBD2 (7 bases). CDR1 KGHDR and CDR2 SFDVKD come from the germline V gene. CDR3 length: 19 amino acids. V lost 0 bases and J 2 bases, leaving 20 bases between the germline ends.

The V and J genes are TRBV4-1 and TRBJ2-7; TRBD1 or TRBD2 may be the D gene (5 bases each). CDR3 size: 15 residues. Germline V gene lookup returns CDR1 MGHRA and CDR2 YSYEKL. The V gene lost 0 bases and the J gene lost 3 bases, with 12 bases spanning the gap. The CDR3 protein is CASSQERGTNYEQYF. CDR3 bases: TGCGCCAGCAGCCAAGAGAGAGGGACGAACTACGAGCAGTACTTC.

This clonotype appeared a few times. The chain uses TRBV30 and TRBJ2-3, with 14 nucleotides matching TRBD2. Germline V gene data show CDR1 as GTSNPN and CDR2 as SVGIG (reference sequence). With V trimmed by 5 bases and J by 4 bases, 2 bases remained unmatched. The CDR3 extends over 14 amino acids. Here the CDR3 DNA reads TGTGCCTGGGGGACTAGCGGGGGAGCAGATACGCAGTATTTT. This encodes CAWGTSGGADTQYF.

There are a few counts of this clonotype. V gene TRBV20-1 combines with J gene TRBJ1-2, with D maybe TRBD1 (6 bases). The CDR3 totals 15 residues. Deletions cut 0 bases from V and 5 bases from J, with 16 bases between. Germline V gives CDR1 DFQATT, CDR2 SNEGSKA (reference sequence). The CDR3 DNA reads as TGCAGTGCTAGAGAGATGCGTTCAGGGGAGTATGGCTACACCTTC. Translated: CSAREMRSGEYGYTF.

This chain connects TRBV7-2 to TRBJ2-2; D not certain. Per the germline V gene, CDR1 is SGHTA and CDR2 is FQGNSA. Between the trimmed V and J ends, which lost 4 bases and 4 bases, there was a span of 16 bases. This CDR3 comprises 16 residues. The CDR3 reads CASSSSPRPSTGELFF. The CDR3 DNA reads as TGTGCCAGCAGCTCCTCCCCGCGACCTAGCACCGGGGAGCTGTTTTTT.

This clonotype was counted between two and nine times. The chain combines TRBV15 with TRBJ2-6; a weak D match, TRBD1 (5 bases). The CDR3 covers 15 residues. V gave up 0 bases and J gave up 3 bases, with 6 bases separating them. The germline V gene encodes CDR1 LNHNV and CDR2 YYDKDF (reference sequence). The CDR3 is CATSRDRVGANVLTF. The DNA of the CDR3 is TGTGCCACCAGCAGAGACAGGGTTGGGGCCAACGTCCTGACTTTC.

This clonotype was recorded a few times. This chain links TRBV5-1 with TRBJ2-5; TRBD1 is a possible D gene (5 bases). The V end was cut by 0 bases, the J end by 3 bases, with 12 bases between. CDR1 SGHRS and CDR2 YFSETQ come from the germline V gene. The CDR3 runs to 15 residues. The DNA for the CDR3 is TGCGCCAGCAGCTTGGGATTTGGGGCTGAAGAGACCCAGTACTTC. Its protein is CASSLGFGAEETQYF.

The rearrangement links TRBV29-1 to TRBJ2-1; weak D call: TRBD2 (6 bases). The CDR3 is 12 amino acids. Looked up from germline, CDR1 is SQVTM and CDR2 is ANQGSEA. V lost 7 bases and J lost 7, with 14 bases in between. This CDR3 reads CSGSPAGNEQFF. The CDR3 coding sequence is TGCAGCGGAAGTCCCGCGGGAAATGAGCAGTTCTTC.

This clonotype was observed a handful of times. In DNA, the CDR3 is TGCAGCGTTGGCCGGGGGCTTTCCTACGAGCAGTACTTC. Translation: CSVGRGLSYEQYF. V gene TRBV29-1 combines with J gene TRBJ2-7; D tentatively reads TRBD1 or TRBD2 (6 bases each). Trimming stripped 4 bases from V and 1 base from J, with 11 bases between. The CDR3 has 13 residues. Germline CDR1 reads SQVTM; CDR2 reads ANQGSEA.

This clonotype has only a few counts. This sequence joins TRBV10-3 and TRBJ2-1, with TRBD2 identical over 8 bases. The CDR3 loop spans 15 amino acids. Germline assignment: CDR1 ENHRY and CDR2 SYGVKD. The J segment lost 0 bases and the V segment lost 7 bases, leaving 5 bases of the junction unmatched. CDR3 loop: CAIMGGGSSYNEQFF. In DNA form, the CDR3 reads TGTGCCATCATGGGCGGGGGGAGCTCCTACAATGAGCAGTTCTTC.

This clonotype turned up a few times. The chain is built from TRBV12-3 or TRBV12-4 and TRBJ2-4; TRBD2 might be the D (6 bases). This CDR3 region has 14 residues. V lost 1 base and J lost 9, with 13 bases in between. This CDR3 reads CASSLGGQGGIQYF. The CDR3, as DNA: TGTGCCAGCAGTTTAGGCGGGCAGGGAGGCATTCAGTACTTC.

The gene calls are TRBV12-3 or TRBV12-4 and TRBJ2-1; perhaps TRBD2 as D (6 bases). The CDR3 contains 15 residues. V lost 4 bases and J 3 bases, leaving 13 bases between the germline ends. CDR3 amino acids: CASSYRNSGYNEQFF. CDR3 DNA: TGTGCCAGCAGTTATCGAAATAGCGGCTACAATGAGCAGTTCTTC.

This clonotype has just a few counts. The CDR3 loop reads CASSPSTVAGEQFF. DNA for the CDR3: TGTGCCAGCAGTCCCAGTACAGTTGCGGGTGAGCAGTTCTTC. V usage is TRBV12-3 or TRBV12-4 and J usage is TRBJ2-1; a weak D match, TRBD2 (5 bases). The CDR3 spans 14 residues. Trimming left V 5 bases short and J 9 bases short, with 17 bases between.

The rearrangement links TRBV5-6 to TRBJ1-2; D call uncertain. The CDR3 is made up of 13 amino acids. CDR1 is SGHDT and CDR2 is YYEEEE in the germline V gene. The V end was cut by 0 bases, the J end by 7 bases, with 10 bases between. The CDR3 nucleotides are TGTGCCAGCAGCTTGGGCGGGTCGCTTGGCTACACCTTC. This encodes CASSLGGSLGYTF.

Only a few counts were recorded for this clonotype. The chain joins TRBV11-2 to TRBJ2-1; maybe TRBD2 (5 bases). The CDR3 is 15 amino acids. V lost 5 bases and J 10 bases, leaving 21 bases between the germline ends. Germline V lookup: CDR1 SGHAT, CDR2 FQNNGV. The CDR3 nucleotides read TGTGCCAGCAGCACCAGCAGCGGCAGCCTAGACGAGCAGTTCTTC. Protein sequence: CASSTSSGSLDEQFF.

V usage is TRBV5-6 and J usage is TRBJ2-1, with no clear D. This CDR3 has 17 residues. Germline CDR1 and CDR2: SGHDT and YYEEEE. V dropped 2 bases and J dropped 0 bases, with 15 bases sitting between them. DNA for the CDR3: TGTGCCAGCAGCTTCAAGGGCCTACTGAGCTCCTACAATGAGCAGTTCTTC. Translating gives CASSFKGLLSSYNEQFF.

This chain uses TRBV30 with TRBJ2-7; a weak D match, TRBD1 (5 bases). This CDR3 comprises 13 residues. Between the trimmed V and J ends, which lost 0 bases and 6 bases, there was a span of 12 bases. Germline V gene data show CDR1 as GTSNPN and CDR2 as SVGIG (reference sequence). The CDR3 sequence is CAWSVQATSEQYF. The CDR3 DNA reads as TGTGCCTGGAGTGTACAGGCTACTTCCGAGCAGTACTTC.

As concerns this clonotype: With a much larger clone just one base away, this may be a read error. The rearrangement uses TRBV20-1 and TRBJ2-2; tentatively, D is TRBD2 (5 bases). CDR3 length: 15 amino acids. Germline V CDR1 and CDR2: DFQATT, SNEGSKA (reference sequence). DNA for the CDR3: TGCAGTGCTAGAGATCTGGAGGTATCCACCGGGGAGCTGCTTTTT. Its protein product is CSARDLEVSTGELLF.

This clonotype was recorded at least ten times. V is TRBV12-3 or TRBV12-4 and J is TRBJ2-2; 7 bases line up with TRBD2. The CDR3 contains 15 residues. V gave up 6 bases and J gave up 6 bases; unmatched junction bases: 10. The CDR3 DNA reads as TGTGCCAGCAGGTTCTGGGGAGGGGTTGCCGGGGAGCTGTTTTTT. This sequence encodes CASRFWGGVAGELFF.

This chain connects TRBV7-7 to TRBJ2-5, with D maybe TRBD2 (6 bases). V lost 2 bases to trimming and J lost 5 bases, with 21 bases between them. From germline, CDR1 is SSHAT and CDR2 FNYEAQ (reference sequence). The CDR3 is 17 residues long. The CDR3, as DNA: TGTGCCAGCAGCTTAACTGTTAGCGGCCGGGGCGCGGAGACCCAGTACTTC. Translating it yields CASSLTVSGRGAETQYF.